A single sample is the source of the 14 T cell receptor beta chains below, sequenced in a study of blood T cell repertoires in COVID-19. Libraries were prepared by immunoSEQ multiplex PCR; TCRdb keeps only in-frame clonotypes and omits some of them. The data show 250,000 to 300,000 clones, roughly 85% seen once. The sequenced material came from peripheral blood. The origin of the receptors is a woman aged 70-85 years with acute or convalescent COVID-19.

The CDR3 coding sequence is TGTGCCAGCAGTTTACAGGGGTCCTATGGCTACACCTTC. The encoded protein is CASSLQGSYGYTF. The J gene is TRBJ1-2, the V gene TRBV12-3 or TRBV12-4; a weak D match, TRBD1 (6 bases). Trimming took 2 bases from V and 4 from J, leaving 8 bases between them. The CDR3 sequence is 13 residues long.

This rearrangement joins TRBV18 to TRBJ1-1; no definite D call. CDR1 and CDR2 from the germline V gene are KGHSH and LQKENI. Trimming took off 4 bases at V and 7 bases at J, with 13 bases between the two ends. The CDR3 runs to 13 residues. The CDR3 nucleotides read TGTGCCAGCTCACTCGGGCAGGAGGTTGAAGCTTTCTTT. Its translation: CASSLGQEVEAFF.

The J gene is TRBJ1-1, the V gene TRBV7-9, with D perhaps matching TRBD1 (5 bases). Germline CDR1 reads SEHNR; CDR2 reads FQNEAQ (reference sequence). V lost 3 bases and J lost 1, with 9 bases in between. The CDR3 contains 14 residues. The CDR3 loop reads CASSLLGENTEAFF. The CDR3, as DNA: TGTGCCAGCAGCTTGTTAGGGGAGAACACTGAAGCTTTCTTT.

The rearrangement joins TRBV6-5 to TRBJ1-1; D might be TRBD1 (6 bases). This CDR3 contains 13 residues. With 9 bases removed from V and 4 bases from J, the gap between germline ends came to 15 bases. CDR1 is MNHEY, CDR2 SVGAGI, per germline. CDR3 sequence reads: CASRNRAGTEAFF. CDR3 in DNA: TGTGCCAGTCGGAACAGGGCAGGCACTGAAGCTTTCTTT.

As regards this clone: One junction end does not reproduce the germline sequence, and a read error may be involved. The rearrangement joins TRBV19 to TRBJ1-1; D might be TRBD1 (5 bases). The CDR3 is made up of 14 amino acids. Germline V gives CDR1 LNHDA, CDR2 SQIVND (reference sequence). The CDR3 here is CASSLDRMNTEAFF. The DNA for the CDR3 is TGTGCCAGTAGTCTAGACAGAATGAACACTGAAGCTTTCTTT.

The genes are TRBV6-5 and TRBJ1-3, with 9 bases that match TRBD1. This CDR3 is 14 amino acids long. Germline V gene lookup returns CDR1 MNHEY and CDR2 SVGAGI. V lost 7 bases to trimming and J lost 4 bases; unmatched junction nucleotides: 5. CDR3 DNA sequence: TGTGCCAGCAACACAGGGGGCCTCGGAAACACCATATATTTT. This codes for CASNTGGLGNTIYF.

This clone turned up a few times. This chain uses TRBV7-8 with TRBJ1-6; a weak D match, TRBD1 (6 bases). Per the germline V gene, CDR1 is SGHVS and CDR2 is FQNEAQ. This CDR3 has 14 amino acids. V was pared by 1 base and J by 12 bases, with 13 bases between. The CDR3 DNA sequence: TGTGCCAGCAGCTTAGTACAGGGTGGGGGACCCCTCCACTTT. It encodes CASSLVQGGGPLHF. Looking up the rest from reference TRBV7-8 and TRBJ1-6 gives the full variable domain: GAGVSQSPRYKVAKRGQDVALRCDPISGHVSLFWYQQALGQGPEFLTYFQNEAQLDKSGLPSDRFFAERPEGSVSTLKIQRTQQEDSAVYLCASSLVQGGGPLHFGNGTRLTVT.

The V call is TRBV3-1 (or the pseudogene TRBV3-2), the J call TRBJ2-7; D gene ambiguous. This CDR3 region has 13 residues. Trimming removed 8 bases from V and 0 bases from J, with 11 bases in between. CDR1 is LGHDT and CDR2 is YNNKEL in the germline V gene (reference sequence). The CDR3 loop reads CASSLVSSYEQYF. Written as DNA, the CDR3 is TGTGCCAGCTCCTTAGTTAGCTCCTACGAGCAGTACTTC.

The chain has TRBV11-2 and TRBJ1-2; 7 nucleotides agree with TRBD1. After removal of 5 bases from V and 7 bases from J, the junction contained 7 bases not matched to a gene. The germline V gene has CDR1 SGHAT and CDR2 FQNNGV. This CDR3 contains 13 residues. The CDR3: CASSPGTERGYTF. CDR3 sequence (DNA): TGTGCCAGCAGCCCAGGGACAGAGCGTGGCTACACCTTC.

V usage is TRBV6-6 and J usage is TRBJ2-7, with 13 bases aligning to TRBD2. Germline CDR1 reads MNHNY; CDR2 reads SVGAGI (reference sequence). Trimming removed 6 bases from V and 1 base from J; junction bases left unmatched: 6. CDR3 length: 16 residues. CDR3 DNA sequence: TGTGCCAGCAGCCCGGGACTAGCGGGGAGTTCCTACGAGCAGTACTTC. Translated, it gives CASSPGLAGSSYEQYF.

This chain connects TRBV30 to TRBJ1-5; D remains ambiguous. Trimming pared 5 bases from V and 0 bases from J, leaving 8 bases between. This CDR3 spans 13 amino acids. Germline CDR1 reads GTSNPN; CDR2 reads SVGIG (reference sequence). CDR3 region: CAWAQNSNQPQHF. The CDR3 DNA is TGTGCCTGGGCGCAGAATAGCAATCAGCCCCAGCATTTT.

The chain is built from TRBV7-9 and TRBJ1-2, with D perhaps TRBD1 (5 bases). CDR3 length: 12 amino acids. Germline loops: CDR1 SEHNR, CDR2 FQNEAQ (reference sequence). The V gene lost 5 bases and the J gene lost 5 bases, with 9 bases spanning the gap. CDR3: CASSPQGYGYTF. The CDR3 DNA reads as TGTGCCAGCAGCCCCCAGGGTTATGGCTACACCTTC.

The chain recombines TRBV7-2 with TRBJ1-2, with 8 nucleotides matching TRBD1. CDR3 length: 15 residues. Germline trimming cut 6 bases from V and 0 bases from J; bases unmatched to any gene: 6. Germline assignment: CDR1 SGHTA and CDR2 FQGNSA. CDR3 bases: TGTGCCAGCAGGGTACAGGGGGTAGCTAACTATGGCTACACCTTC. This sequence encodes CASRVQGVANYGYTF.

The chain links TRBV10-1 to TRBJ1-1; D not certain. V was cut by 6 bases and J by 1 base, with 9 bases left in between. The CDR3 is 13 residues long. CDR1 is WNHNN and CDR2 is SYGVQD in the germline V gene (reference sequence). CDR3 bases: TGCGCCAGCAGGGCCCGGGAGAACACTGAAGCTTTCTTT. Protein product: CASRARENTEAFF.